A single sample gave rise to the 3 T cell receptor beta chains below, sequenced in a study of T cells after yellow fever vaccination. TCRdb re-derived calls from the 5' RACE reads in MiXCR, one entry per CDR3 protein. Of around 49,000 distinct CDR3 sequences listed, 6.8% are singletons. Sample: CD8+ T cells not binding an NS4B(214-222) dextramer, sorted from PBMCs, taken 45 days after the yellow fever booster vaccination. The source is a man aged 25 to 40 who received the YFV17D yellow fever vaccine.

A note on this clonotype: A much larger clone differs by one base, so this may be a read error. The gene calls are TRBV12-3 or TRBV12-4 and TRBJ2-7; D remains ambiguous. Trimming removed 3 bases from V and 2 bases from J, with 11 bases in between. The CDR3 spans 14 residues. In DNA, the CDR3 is TGTGCCAGCAGTTTTGTTCCAGGAACCTACGAGCAGTACTTC. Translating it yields CASSFVPGTYEQYF.

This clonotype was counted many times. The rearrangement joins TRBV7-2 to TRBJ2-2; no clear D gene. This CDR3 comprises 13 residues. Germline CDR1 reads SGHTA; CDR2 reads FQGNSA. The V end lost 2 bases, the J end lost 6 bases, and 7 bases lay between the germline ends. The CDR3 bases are TGTGCCAGCAGCTTACAGGTCCCCGGGGAGCTGTTTTTT. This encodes CASSLQVPGELFF. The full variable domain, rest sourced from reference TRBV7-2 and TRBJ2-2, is GAGVSQSPSNKVTEKGKDVELRCDPISGHTALYWYRQSLGQGLEFLIYFQGNSAPDKSGLPSDRFSAERTGGSVSTLTIQRTQQEDSAVYLCASSLQVPGELFFGEGSRLTVL.

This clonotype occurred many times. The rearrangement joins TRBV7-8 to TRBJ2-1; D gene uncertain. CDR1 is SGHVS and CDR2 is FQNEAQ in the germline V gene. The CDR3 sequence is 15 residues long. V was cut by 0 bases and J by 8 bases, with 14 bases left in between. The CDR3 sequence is CASSLASTLVDEQFF. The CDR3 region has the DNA TGTGCCAGCAGCTTAGCGTCAACCTTAGTGGATGAGCAGTTCTTC. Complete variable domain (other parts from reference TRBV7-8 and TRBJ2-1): GAGVSQSPRYKVAKRGQDVALRCDPISGHVSLFWYQQALGQGPEFLTYFQNEAQLDKSGLPSDRFFAERPEGSVSTLKIQRTQQEDSAVYLCASSLASTLVDEQFFGPGTRLTVL.